This T cell receptor (beta chain) was captured by sequencing in a study of CD8 T cells in Susac syndrome. General study results and limits: Within total CD8+ repertoires, some 15 Susac-specific public clones were found, and within CD8+ TEMRA repertoires, about 5. In Susac syndrome, CD8+ expansion was highest in TEMRA and active disease.

Random hexamers were used to reverse transcribe the RNA input (roughly 0.5 to 1 ug). One entry per CDR3 protein results from TCRdb running MiXCR on the immunoSEQ multiplex PCR reads. The sample carries around 80,000 distinct CDR3 sequences, about 93% recorded once. Note on this clonotype: Its antigen is currently unknown.

V was shortened by 1 base and J by 3 bases, with 13 bases between the two germline ends. The germline V gene encodes CDR1 MNHEY and CDR2 SMNVEV (reference sequence). This CDR3 comprises 16 residues. As judged by recently defined diagnostic criteria, patients with Susac syndrome had definite or probable disease. The sample consisted of CD8+ T cells from PBMCs. The TCR comes from a human donor with Susac syndrome. The rearrangement joins TRBV27 to TRBJ2-1; the D is unclear. In nucleotides, the CDR3 is TGTGCCAGCAGTTTATTACCGGGTCTTGTCTACAATGAGCAGTTCTTC. It encodes CASSLLPGLVYNEQFF.